Each of the 21 T cell receptor beta chains below was sequenced from the same sample in a study of cytomegalovirus exposure and HLA in healthy donors. TCRdb's copy holds only in-frame clones and misses some; the assay was immunoSEQ multiplex PCR. The sample carries roughly 180,000 clones, approximately 89% recorded once. The sequencing input was PBMCs. These receptors all come from a man younger than 45 in good health and CMV-seropositive.

The chain employs TRBV5-1 and TRBJ1-4, with TRBD1 as a possible D gene (6 bases). The CDR3 sequence is 14 residues long. V shed 4 bases and J shed 6 bases, with 13 bases lying between them. In germline, CDR1 is SGHRS, CDR2 YFSETQ. The CDR3 DNA reads as TGCGCCAGCAGCCGGCTAGGGGGAGATGAAAAACTGTTTTTT. Translation: CASSRLGGDEKLFF.

V and J are TRBV5-1 and TRBJ2-1; D not certain. Germline CDR1 and CDR2: SGHRS and YFSETQ. The CDR3 is 13 residues long. Trimming cost V 0 bases and J 6 bases, with 7 bases left between them. CDR3 nucleotides: TGCGCCAGCAGCTTGGTCCCCGCCAATGAGCAGTTCTTC. As protein: CASSLVPANEQFF.

The chain carries TRBV11-2 and TRBJ2-7, with TRBD1 as a possible D gene (6 bases). CDR3 length: 15 amino acids. The V end was cut by 5 bases, the J end by 3 bases, with 17 bases between. The germline V gene encodes CDR1 SGHAT and CDR2 FQNNGV. The CDR3 protein is CASSTRGGDLYEQYF. The CDR3 nucleotides read TGTGCCAGCAGCACCAGAGGGGGAGACCTCTACGAGCAGTACTTC.

The chain carries TRBV9 and TRBJ1-1, with D unresolved. The ends were cut back, 3 bases at V and 0 bases at J, with 9 bases in the middle. The length of the CDR3 is 14 residues. Germline loops: CDR1 SGDLS, CDR2 YYNGEE. CDR3 in DNA: TGTGCCAGCAGCGATCGGACGGTGAACACTGAAGCTTTCTTT. Its protein product is CASSDRTVNTEAFF.

This clone was counted only a few times. The chain recombines TRBV30 with TRBJ1-4; no clear D gene. This CDR3 comprises 16 residues. Trimming cost V 1 base and J 0 bases, with 12 bases left between them. Looked up from germline, CDR1 is GTSNPN and CDR2 is SVGIG (reference sequence). The chain's CDR3 is CAWSATRGSTNEKLFF. The CDR3 region has the DNA TGTGCCTGGAGTGCCACTAGAGGTTCAACTAATGAAAAACTGTTTTTT.

With respect to this clone: At one boundary the junction diverges from the germline segment, which might be a read error. V is TRBV9 and J is TRBJ2-7; a weak D match, TRBD1 (6 bases). The CDR3 loop spans 11 amino acids. CDR1 and CDR2 (germline): SGDLS, YYNGEE. The chain's CDR3 is CASSVGDRRTF. CDR3 bases: TGTGCCAGCAGCGTGGGAGACAGGAGAACGTTC. Using reference TRBV9 and TRBJ2-7 for the parts outside the CDR3, the full variable domain is DSGVTQTPKHLITATGQRVTLRCSPRSGDLSVYWYQQSLDQGLQFLIQYYNGEERAKGNILERFSAQQFPDLHSELNLSSLELGDSALYFCASSVGDRRTFGPGTRLTVT.

This clone was counted a single time. The CDR3 loop is CASSSDRGYGYTF. In DNA form, the CDR3 reads TGTGCCAGCAGCTCGGACAGGGGATATGGCTACACCTTC. The rearrangement uses TRBV7-6 and TRBJ1-2; 9 bases match TRBD1. Looked up from germline, CDR1 is SGHVS and CDR2 is FNYEAQ. With 4 bases clipped from V and 5 bases from J, the junction kept 2 bases outside the gene matches. The CDR3 length is 13 residues.

V usage is TRBV5-8 and J usage is TRBJ2-7, with D unclear. The CDR3 is 12 residues long. Between the trimmed V and J ends, which lost 3 bases and 4 bases, there was a span of 8 bases. Looked up from germline, CDR1 is SGHTS and CDR2 is YDEGEE. CDR3 loop: CASSSDLYEQYF. CDR3 DNA sequence: TGTGCCAGCAGCTCAGACCTATACGAGCAGTACTTC. Full variable domain (rest looked up from reference TRBV5-8 and TRBJ2-7): EAGVTQSPTHLIKTRGQQATLRCSPISGHTSVYWYQQALGLGLQFLLWYDEGEERNRGNFPPRFSGRQFPNYSSELNVNALELEDSALYLCASSSDLYEQYFGPGTRLTVT.

This chain connects TRBV4-2 to TRBJ1-2; no firm D call. The germline V gene encodes CDR1 LGHNA and CDR2 YNFKEQ. This CDR3 contains 13 residues. Trimming stripped 0 bases from V and 8 bases from J, with 10 bases between. The CDR3 DNA reads TGTGCCAGCAGCCAAGACCCCCCGGGCGGCTACACCTTC. This encodes CASSQDPPGGYTF.

The chain recombines TRBV6-5 with TRBJ1-3; D gene uncertain. Trimming took off 8 bases at V and 3 bases at J, with 11 bases between the two ends. CDR3 length equals 13 residues. In germline, CDR1 is MNHEY, CDR2 SVGAGI. CDR3 DNA: TGTGCCAGCTTGGGGTTTGGTGGAAACACCATATATTTT. This gives the protein CASLGFGGNTIYF.

This sequence joins TRBV7-2 and TRBJ1-5, with TRBD1 identical over 11 bases. Germline V CDR1 and CDR2: SGHTA, FQGNSA. The CDR3 runs 15 residues. V shed 4 bases, J shed 6 bases, and the junction held 5 bases outside the gene matches. The CDR3 spells CASSSPGQGVQPQHF. In DNA form, the CDR3 reads TGTGCCAGCAGCTCCCCGGGACAGGGGGTTCAGCCCCAGCATTTT. Supplemented by reference TRBV7-2 and TRBJ1-5, the full variable domain reads GAGVSQSPSNKVTEKGKDVELRCDPISGHTALYWYRQSLGQGLEFLIYFQGNSAPDKSGLPSDRFSAERTGGSVSTLTIQRTQQEDSAVYLCASSSPGQGVQPQHFGDGTRLSIL.

This sequence joins TRBV6-5 and TRBJ2-7, with 10 bases identical to TRBD2. The CDR3 sequence is 14 residues long. With V trimmed by 5 bases and J by 2 bases, 3 bases remained unmatched. Germline CDR1 MNHEY, CDR2 SVGAGI. CDR3 in DNA: TGTGCCAGCAGTCGGACTAGCGGTCCCTACGAGCAGTACTTC. Protein sequence: CASSRTSGPYEQYF.

This chain uses TRBV29-1 with TRBJ2-1, with D perhaps TRBD1 (5 bases). The CDR3 is made up of 11 amino acids. The ends were cut back, 7 bases at V and 3 bases at J, with 7 bases in the middle. CDR1 is SQVTM, CDR2 ANQGSEA, per germline. CDR3 bases: TGCAGCGGAGACAGCTACAATGAGCAGTTCTTC. Translated: CSGDSYNEQFF.

V is TRBV11-2 and J is TRBJ1-1, with TRBD1 matching 7 bases. CDR3 length: 13 residues. Unmatched junction bases numbered 7, after V lost 8 bases and J lost 4 bases. Germline V lookup: CDR1 SGHAT, CDR2 FQNNGV. CDR3 bases: TGTGCCAGCGAGGGGCAGGGGGTCACTGAAGCTTTCTTT. Its translation: CASEGQGVTEAFF.

The gene calls are TRBV7-8 and TRBJ1-1; possibly TRBD1 for D (6 bases). Germline-derived CDR1 and CDR2 are SGHVS and FQNEAQ. Trimming shortened V by 1 base and J by 5 bases, and 11 bases separated the two germline ends. This CDR3 has 14 residues. CDR3 residues: CASSLEGGKTEAFF. The CDR3 bases are TGTGCCAGCAGCTTAGAGGGGGGAAAGACTGAAGCTTTCTTT.

The chain couples TRBV27 to TRBJ2-5; 10 bases agree with TRBD2. J was trimmed by 5 bases and V by 2 bases; bases with no gene match: 8. CDR3 length: 16 residues. The germline gives CDR1 MNHEY, CDR2 SMNVEV (reference sequence). Written as DNA, the CDR3 is TGTGCCAGCAGTTTAGGGAGGGGACTAGCGTACGAGACCCAGTACTTC. Its protein product is CASSLGRGLAYETQYF.

V and J are TRBV29-1 and TRBJ2-5, with 10 bases aligning to TRBD1. V lost 6 bases, J lost 5 bases, and 15 bases stayed unmatched. The CDR3 has 16 amino acids. Germline CDR1 and CDR2: SQVTM and ANQGSEA. In nucleotides, the CDR3 is TGCAGCGTCCTAGCTCAATCGGGACAGGGGTGGGAGACCCAGTACTTC. Residues: CSVLAQSGQGWETQYF.

The gene calls are TRBV7-3 and TRBJ2-1, with D hard to call. The germline gives CDR1 SGHTA, CDR2 FQGTGA. V lost 2 bases, J lost 6 bases, and 14 bases lay in between. The CDR3 has 15 residues. CDR3 loop: CASSLSHAYFNEQFF. The CDR3 coding sequence is TGTGCCAGCAGCTTATCCCACGCGTATTTCAATGAGCAGTTCTTC.

V and J are TRBV7-9 and TRBJ1-2; possibly TRBD1 for D (5 bases). Germline V lookup: CDR1 SEHNR, CDR2 FQNEAQ (reference sequence). Trimming left V 4 bases short and J 6 bases short, with 9 bases between. The CDR3 spans 12 residues. CDR3 sequence reads: CASSSQGNGYTF. The DNA of the CDR3 is TGTGCCAGCAGCTCGCAGGGTAATGGCTACACCTTC. Filled out from reference TRBV7-9 and TRBJ1-2, the complete variable domain reads DTGVSQNPRHKITKRGQNVTFRCDPISEHNRLYWYRQTLGQGPEFLTYFQNEAQLEKSRLLSDRFSAERPKGSFSTLEIQRTEQGDSAMYLCASSSQGNGYTFGSGTRLTVV.

This clone was recorded once. CDR3 sequence reads: CASSQGLPNTEAFF. In nucleotides, the CDR3 is TGCGCCAGCAGCCAAGGACTTCCGAACACTGAAGCTTTCTTT. The chain combines TRBV4-1 with TRBJ1-1; D unresolved. Trimming shortened V by 1 base and J by 1 base, and 7 bases separated the two germline ends. This CDR3 region has 14 residues. CDR1 is MGHRA and CDR2 is YSYEKL in the germline V gene.

The chain has TRBV5-6 and TRBJ2-7; a weak D match, TRBD1 (6 bases). Germline V gene data show CDR1 as SGHDT and CDR2 as YYEEEE. V was clipped by 4 bases and J by 7 bases, with 21 bases between them. The CDR3 sequence is 15 residues long. The CDR3 nucleotides read TGTGCCAGCAGCCCGGCGGAACTTCCTACAGGGGAGCAGTACTTC. Its translation is CASSPAELPTGEQYF.